This entry concerns a single T cell receptor (beta chain). Its antigen is unknown. The sample originates from a study of cytomegalovirus exposure and HLA in healthy donors. Study observations and caveats: A later analysis showed HLA-associated TCR beta chains outstripping equally common others in clonal expansion. TCR beta V- and J-gene trimming, according to a later analysis, was linked to a missense DCLRE1C variant.

PCR amplification relied on 60 Vbeta primers (plus 13 Jbeta primers). Sequenced by immunoSEQ multiplex PCR; TCRdb stores in-frame clones only, minus some. The sample carries around 200,000 clones, 70% to 90% recorded once. Sequencing input: PBMCs. The clonotype originates from a woman aged 45-59 years in good health and CMV-seronegative.

CDR3 residues: CSVVILAAYEQYF. The CDR3 DNA reads as TGCAGCGTTGTTATTCTAGCGGCGTACGAGCAGTACTTC. The V call is TRBV29-1, the J call TRBJ2-7; 7 nucleotides agree with TRBD2. CDR3 length equals 13 residues. V was clipped by 4 bases and J by 4 bases; unmatched bases: 7. Germline CDR1 is SQVTM and CDR2 is ANQGSEA.